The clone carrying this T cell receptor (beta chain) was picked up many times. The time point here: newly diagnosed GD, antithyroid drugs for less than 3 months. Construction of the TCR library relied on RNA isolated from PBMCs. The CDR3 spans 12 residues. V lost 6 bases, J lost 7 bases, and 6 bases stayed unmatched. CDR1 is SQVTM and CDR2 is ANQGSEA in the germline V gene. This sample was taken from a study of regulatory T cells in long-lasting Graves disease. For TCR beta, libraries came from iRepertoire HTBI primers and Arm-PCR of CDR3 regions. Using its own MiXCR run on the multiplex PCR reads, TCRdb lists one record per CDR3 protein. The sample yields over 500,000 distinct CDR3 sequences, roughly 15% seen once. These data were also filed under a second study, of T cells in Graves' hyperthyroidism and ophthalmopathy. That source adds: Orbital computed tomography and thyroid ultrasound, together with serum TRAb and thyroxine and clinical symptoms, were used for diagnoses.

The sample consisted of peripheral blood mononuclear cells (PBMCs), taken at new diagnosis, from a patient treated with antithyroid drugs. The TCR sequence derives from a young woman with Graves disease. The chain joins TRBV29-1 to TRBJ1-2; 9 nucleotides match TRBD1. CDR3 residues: CSVPTGGGGYTF. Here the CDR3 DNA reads TGCAGCGTCCCGACAGGGGGAGGTGGCTACACCTTC.